This is a list of T cell receptor beta chains from one sample in a study of identical twins. TCRdb ran MiXCR on the 5' RACE reads and lists one entry per CDR3 protein. The data contain 500,000 to 550,000 distinct CDR3 sequences, 20% to 25% of them seen just once; the ten biggest clones take up 0.48%. Separately, the same data were catalogued under a study of yellow fever vaccine responses in identical twins.

The sequenced sample consisted of CD4+ T cells sorted from blood. The receptors come from a woman aged 18-30 years in good health. The conserved cysteine and the conserved F or W are not part of the CDR3 here. The order of the fields is V gene, clone size, J gene, CDR3 protein. Only part of the rows carry a size: once, few, many, or a class if the clone is expanded.

TRBV3-1,-,TRBJ2-7,ASRGLVPHEQY
TRBV6-5,-,TRBJ2-7,ASSYSGPGGRREQY
TRBV10-3,many,TRBJ2-2,AISERGLANTGELF
TRBV3-1,few,TRBJ1-2,ASSQDPPYGYT
TRBV20-1,few,TRBJ2-5,SARDARGQETQY
TRBV12-3/TRBV12-4,-,TRBJ2-6,ASRGGGGANVLT
TRBV20-1,once,TRBJ1-1,SASRGERAF
TRBV12-3/TRBV12-4,few,TRBJ1-2,ASRGRYYGYT
TRBV10-1,few,TRBJ2-1,ASSGDSPMDEQF
TRBV12-5,-,TRBJ1-1,ASGFPGNTEAF
TRBV5-1,-,TRBJ1-6,ASSLTANSPLH
TRBV2,-,TRBJ1-1,ASTGQASNTEAF
TRBV29-1,-,TRBJ2-1,SVGPQGQSSSYNEQF
TRBV7-2,-,TRBJ2-1,ASSHIAGTSYNEQF
TRBV7-3,few,TRBJ2-1,ASSSAGLAGHNEQF
TRBV12-3/TRBV12-4,few,TRBJ2-2,ASSPGGMLTGELF
TRBV21-1,-,TRBJ2-1,ASSKGLRGRPNEQF
TRBV27,-,TRBJ2-1,ASSSPPGTQF
TRBV20-1,-,TRBJ2-7,SAEGTGYYEQY
TRBV24-1,few,TRBJ2-1,ATSGTGPEDYNEQF